Shown below are 8 T cell receptor beta chains from a single sample sequenced in a study of cytomegalovirus exposure and HLA in healthy donors. The PCR made use of 60 Vbeta and 13 Jbeta primers. Generated by immunoSEQ multiplex PCR, the TCRdb table keeps only in-frame clones and is missing some. The table shows 200,000 or so clones, with roughly 84% occurring only once. The specimen was PBMCs. The origin of the receptors is a boy younger than 18 in good health and CMV-seronegative.

The sample holds a few counts of this clone. This chain joins TRBV25-1 and TRBJ2-1; 7 bases match TRBD2. CDR3 length equals 13 residues. CDR1 and CDR2 (germline): MGHDK, SYGVNS. Unmatched junction bases numbered 10, after V lost 7 bases and J lost 10 bases. DNA for the CDR3: TGTGCCAGCACCAGACCGAGCGGGGACGAGCAGTTCTTC. Encoded protein: CASTRPSGDEQFF.

The rearrangement links TRBV11-2 to TRBJ2-7, with D possibly being TRBD2 (6 bases). Trimming stripped 2 bases from V and 3 bases from J, with 11 bases between. Germline V lookup: CDR1 SGHAT, CDR2 FQNNGV. The CDR3 totals 14 residues. This chain's CDR3 is CASSLTGENYEQYF. CDR3 sequence (DNA): TGTGCCAGCAGCTTAACGGGAGAAAACTACGAGCAGTACTTC.

The chain combines TRBV6-5 with TRBJ1-2; 7 bases are shared with TRBD1. Germline loops: CDR1 MNHEY, CDR2 SVGAGI. J lost 3 bases, V lost 6 bases, and 7 bases had no gene match. The CDR3 is 14 amino acids. This chain's CDR3 is CASRNRQGHYGYTF. CDR3 coding DNA: TGTGCCAGCAGAAATAGACAGGGTCACTATGGCTACACCTTC.

The genes are TRBV11-3 and TRBJ1-5; D is undetermined. V was cut by 11 bases and J by 7 bases, with 3 bases left in between. This CDR3 spans 8 amino acids. CDR1 and CDR2 from the germline V gene are SGHNT and YENEEA. For the CDR3, the DNA is TGTGCCGGCCAGCCCCAGCATTTT. Translating gives CAGQPQHF.

The chain combines TRBV2 with TRBJ2-7, with unresolved D. Germline values: CDR1 SNHLY, CDR2 FYNNEI. The CDR3 is 11 residues long. V lost 8 bases and J 10 bases, leaving 15 bases between the germline ends. CDR3 sequence (DNA): TGTGCCAGCCTTCGTCTTAGTCGACAGTACTTC. Its protein is CASLRLSRQYF.

This chain uses TRBV5-1 with TRBJ2-7, with 8 bases identical to TRBD2. The CDR3 has 17 residues. CDR1 and CDR2 (germline): SGHRS, YFSETQ. The V and J ends lost 4 bases and 6 bases, in that order; junction bases with no gene match: 18. CDR3 sequence reads: CASSPSAVGGRQREQYF. The CDR3 DNA reads as TGCGCCAGCAGCCCTTCCGCGGTAGGCGGGAGGCAACGCGAGCAGTACTTC. Using reference TRBV5-1 and TRBJ2-7 for the parts outside the CDR3, the full variable domain is KAGVTQTPRYLIKTRGQQVTLSCSPISGHRSVSWYQQTPGQGLQFLFEYFSETQRNKGNFPGRFSGRQFSNSRSEMNVSTLELGDSALYLCASSPSAVGGRQREQYFGPGTRLTVT.

The CDR3 bases are TGTGCCAGCAGCCGGGACAGCGCTAACTATGGCTACACCTTC. This translates into CASSRDSANYGYTF. This rearrangement joins TRBV9 to TRBJ1-2; 7 nucleotides match TRBD1. The CDR3 totals 14 residues. Germline V gene lookup returns CDR1 SGDLS and CDR2 YYNGEE. V lost 4 bases and J lost 0; bases outside the gene matches: 3. Full variable domain (remainder filled in from reference TRBV9 and TRBJ1-2): DSGVTQTPKHLITATGQRVTLRCSPRSGDLSVYWYQQSLDQGLQFLIQYYNGEERAKGNILERFSAQQFPDLHSELNLSSLELGDSALYFCASSRDSANYGYTFGSGTRLTVV.

The V and J genes are TRBV6-4 and TRBJ2-2; D may be TRBD1 (5 bases). From germline, CDR1 is MRHNA and CDR2 SNTAGT. Trimming removed 0 bases at V and 3 bases at J, with 11 bases between. The CDR3 contains 16 residues. CDR3: CASSDSGQGHTGELFF. Here the CDR3 DNA reads TGTGCCAGCAGTGACTCCGGGCAGGGCCACACCGGGGAGCTGTTTTTT.